This T cell receptor (beta chain) was obtained from a study of blood T cell repertoires in COVID-19. Study overall: Samples representing acute and convalescent COVID-19 were sourced from the United States, Italy and Spain.

Clones were sequenced by immunoSEQ multiplex PCR, and TCRdb holds only the in-frame ones, with some missing. The repertoire includes approximately 200,000 clones, approximately 90% of them detected once, and around 1.1% sits in the top ten. V lost 6 bases and J 4 bases, leaving 15 bases between the germline ends. This CDR3 has 14 amino acids. Germline V CDR1 and CDR2: SGHRS, YFSETQ. This chain links TRBV5-1 with TRBJ2-3; D may be TRBD2 (6 bases). Sequenced: peripheral blood. This TCR was recovered from a man aged 30 to 45 with acute or convalescent COVID-19. As DNA, the CDR3 is TGCGCCAGCAAGACCGGAGGAGGGGCAGATACGCAGTATTTT. Protein sequence: CASKTGGGADTQYF.